Shown below are 29 T cell receptor beta chains from a single sample sequenced in a study of molecular identifiers for immune sequencing clone quantification. TCRdb reprocessed the PCR reads with MiXCR, giving one entry per CDR3 protein. The sample consists of approximately 500,000 distinct CDR3 sequences, about a fifth of them appearing once. The sample was naive CD8+ T cells from blood, with Jurkat cell RNA spiked in. Subset reported: FACS-sorted CD8+CD4-CCR7+CD45RA+ naive T cells. These receptors all come from a human donor in good health. Some libraries in this study had Jurkat cell RNA spiked in.

This clonotype appeared a few times. V and J are TRBV6-4 and TRBJ2-1; 7 bases line up with TRBD2. The CDR3 is made up of 15 amino acids. V dropped 0 bases and J dropped 4; count of bases not matched to a gene: 3. CDR1 MRHNA and CDR2 SNTAGT come from the germline V gene. CDR3 loop: CASSDSAGGYNEQFF. The CDR3 coding sequence is TGTGCCAGCAGTGACTCGGCCGGGGGGTACAATGAGCAGTTCTTC.

This clonotype was detected only a few times. The CDR3 here is CASGFNEQFF. The CDR3 nucleotides are TGTGCCAGTGGATTCAATGAGCAGTTCTTC. The rearrangement uses TRBV25-1 and TRBJ2-1; D not certain. Deletions cut 9 bases from V and 6 bases from J, with 6 bases between. From germline, CDR1 is MGHDK and CDR2 SYGVNS. This CDR3 has 10 residues.

In the case of this clonotype: This may arise from a read error, as a much more abundant clone is one base away. The chain employs TRBV12-5 and TRBJ2-5, with D possibly matching TRBD2 (6 bases). The CDR3 runs 14 residues. Germline V lookup: CDR1 LGHNT, CDR2 FRNRAP. The CDR3 region is CAGGLGLASETQYF. The CDR3 nucleotides read TGTGCTGGTGGTTTGGGGCTAGCGTCTGAGACCCAGTACTTC.

This clonotype came up a few times. The chain joins TRBV10-2 to TRBJ2-1; a possible D gene is TRBD2 (5 bases). The CDR3 sequence is 15 residues long. V lost 3 bases and J lost 7, with 16 bases in between. Germline CDR1 and CDR2: WSHSY and SAAADI. Written as DNA, the CDR3 is TGCGCCAGCAGTGATATGTTCGAGGGTAAGAATGAGCAGTTCTTC. This codes for CASSDMFEGKNEQFF.

The chain couples TRBV9 to TRBJ2-3; TRBD1 is a possible D gene (5 bases). The CDR3 length is 13 residues. Germline CDR1 and CDR2: SGDLS and YYNGEE. V was clipped by 3 bases and J by 4 bases, with 9 bases between them. CDR3 amino acids: CASSEGHPDTQYF. CDR3 nucleotides: TGTGCCAGCAGCGAAGGACACCCAGATACGCAGTATTTT.

There are many counts of this clonotype. This sequence joins TRBV19 and TRBJ1-5; D unclear. V was cut by 10 bases and J by 4 bases, with 14 bases left in between. CDR1 is LNHDA and CDR2 is SQIVND in the germline V gene (reference sequence). This CDR3 is built from 13 residues. The CDR3 is CATMAGYNQPQHF. The CDR3 region has the DNA TGTGCCACCATGGCCGGGTATAATCAGCCCCAGCATTTT.

This clonotype was seen only a few times. V and J are TRBV12-3 or TRBV12-4 and TRBJ2-1; D is ambiguous. Trimming pared 4 bases from V and 8 bases from J, leaving 12 bases between. CDR3 size: 13 residues. CDR3 in amino acids: CASSYQDVDEQFF. The CDR3 nucleotides read TGTGCCAGCAGTTACCAGGACGTGGATGAGCAGTTCTTC.

This clonotype was counted at least ten times. This chain links TRBV4-3 with TRBJ2-7; D uncertain. The CDR3 has 15 residues. Trimming took off 0 bases at V and 2 bases at J, with 11 bases between the two ends. Germline V gene data show CDR1 as LGHNA and CDR2 as YSLEER. The DNA for the CDR3 is TGCGCCAGCAGCCAAGACAGGTCCCCCACCTACGAGCAGTACTTC. The encoded protein is CASSQDRSPTYEQYF.

This clonotype was found once. Because the CDR3 is missing its conserved closing phenylalanine or tryptophan, this is likely a read error. The rearrangement uses TRBV11-2 and TRBJ2-3; 12 bases map to TRBD2. Germline trimming cut 5 bases from V and 7 bases from J; bases unmatched to any gene: 10. The CDR3 is 16 amino acids. CDR1 and CDR2 from the germline V gene are SGHAT and FQNNGV. As DNA, the CDR3 is TGTGCCAGCAGCCTGAGGACTAGCGGGATTGTAAATACGCAGTATTTG. The encoded protein is CASSLRTSGIVNTQYL.

This clonotype has only a few counts. The rearrangement uses TRBV7-2 and TRBJ1-2, with a tentative D call TRBD1 (5 bases). V lost 5 bases and J 4 bases, leaving 20 bases between the germline ends. Germline V CDR1 and CDR2: SGHTA, FQGNSA. CDR3 length: 16 amino acids. CDR3 nucleotides: TGTGCCAGCAGCCCTTGGACACAAAGCGGTATCTATGGCTACACCTTC. Protein product: CASSPWTQSGIYGYTF.

This clonotype has just a few counts. A much larger clone sits a single nucleotide away, making a read error possible. The conserved phenylalanine or tryptophan is not found at the CDR3 terminus, so this likely reflects a read error. The chain couples TRBV28 to TRBJ1-1; possible D gene TRBD1, 5 bases. Germline CDR1 reads MDHEN; CDR2 reads SYDVKM. The CDR3 sequence is 13 residues long. The ends were cut back, 2 bases at V and 2 bases at J, with 6 bases in the middle. In DNA, the CDR3 is TGTGCCAGCAGTTTAAGGGGAAACACTGAAGCTTTCCTT. Translated, it gives CASSLRGNTEAFL.

This clonotype was observed many times. This chain uses TRBV4-3 with TRBJ1-5, with a possible D match to TRBD1 (6 bases). CDR3 length: 18 amino acids. From germline, CDR1 is LGHNA and CDR2 YSLEER. Trimming removed 0 bases at V and 2 bases at J, with 17 bases between. CDR3: CASSQDFTTGAGNQPQHF. The CDR3 DNA follows: TGCGCCAGCAGCCAAGATTTCACTACGGGGGCTGGCAATCAGCCCCAGCATTTT.

The chain combines TRBV4-3 with TRBJ2-2, with TRBD2 matching over 11 bases. Germline V gives CDR1 LGHNA, CDR2 YSLEER. The length of the CDR3 is 18 residues. After removal of 0 bases from V and 4 bases from J, the junction contained 7 bases not matched to a gene. CDR3 sequence reads: CASSQDPTSGSITGELFF. In nucleotides, the CDR3 is TGCGCCAGCAGCCAAGATCCAACTAGCGGGAGTATCACCGGGGAGCTGTTTTTT.

Comment on this clonotype: Just one base apart from a much larger clone, this may be a read error. The CDR3 DNA reads TGTGCCAGCAGCCTTTCCGGGGACGAGACCCAGTACTTC. As protein: CASSLSGDETQYF. The rearrangement uses TRBV7-9 and TRBJ2-5; the D call may be TRBD1 or TRBD2 (5 bases each). V lost 5 bases and J lost 5, with 12 bases in between. Per the germline V gene, CDR1 is SEHNR and CDR2 is FQNEAQ (reference sequence). The CDR3 is 13 residues long.

A note on this clonotype: A much larger clonotype is one base distant, so this may be a read error. The V and J genes are TRBV9 and TRBJ2-7; D unresolved. Germline CDR1 reads SGDLS; CDR2 reads YYNGEE. This CDR3 has 15 residues. The CDR3 sequence is CVSSPDRLRSYEQYF. The DNA of the CDR3 is TGTGTCAGCAGCCCGGACCGCCTGCGTTCCTACGAGCAGTACTTC.

This clonotype was recorded many times. The chain employs TRBV5-6 and TRBJ2-5; TRBD2 matches 9 bases. The CDR3 contains 15 residues. Germline V gene sequence: CDR1 SGHDT, CDR2 YYEEEE. J was trimmed by 5 bases and V by 0 bases; bases with no gene match: 5. The CDR3 here is CASSLVAGGPETQYF. DNA of the CDR3: TGTGCCAGCAGCTTGGTTGCGGGAGGGCCTGAGACCCAGTACTTC.

The V call is TRBV19, the J call TRBJ1-5, with D possibly matching TRBD1 (5 bases). Trimming stripped 8 bases from V and 6 bases from J, with 11 bases between. Germline CDR1 and CDR2: LNHDA and SQIVND (reference sequence). The length of the CDR3 is 12 residues. CDR3 amino acids: CASGGAGQPQHF. CDR3 sequence (DNA): TGTGCCAGTGGAGGGGCCGGTCAGCCCCAGCATTTT.

Turning to this clonotype: A much more abundant neighbour one base away suggests this may be a read error. V usage is TRBV6-5 and J usage is TRBJ2-7; D is possibly TRBD1 or TRBD2 (5 bases each). V gave up 5 bases and J gave up 2 bases, with 13 bases separating them. CDR3 size: 14 residues. The germline CDR1 and CDR2 sequences are MNHEY and SVGAGI. The CDR3 DNA follows: TGTGCCAGCAGTGCCCGGGGCAGTGCCTACGAGCAGTACTTC. Its protein is CASSARGSAYEQYF.

The chain uses TRBV7-9 and TRBJ2-7; D is perhaps TRBD1 (5 bases). Germline V gives CDR1 SEHNR, CDR2 FQNEAQ (reference sequence). This CDR3 has 14 residues. Trimming shortened V by 1 base and J by 2 bases, and 9 bases separated the two germline ends. Here the CDR3 DNA reads TGTGCCAGCAGCTTAGGGACATTGCCCTACGAGCAGTACTTC. This gives the protein CASSLGTLPYEQYF.

There are a few counts of this clonotype. The rearrangement links TRBV12-3 or TRBV12-4 to TRBJ2-5; D might be TRBD2 (6 bases). Trimming took off 1 base at V and 5 bases at J, with 17 bases between the two ends. The CDR3 totals 16 residues. Here the CDR3 DNA reads TGTGCCAGCAGTTTAGGTACTAGCCGCAATCATGAGACCCAGTACTTC. It codes for CASSLGTSRNHETQYF.

Worth noting for this clonotype: Mismatch with germline at one junction end may stem from a read error. The chain employs TRBV10-3 and TRBJ2-5; D ambiguous. The CDR3 is made up of 13 amino acids. Germline V lookup: CDR1 ENHRY, CDR2 SYGVKD. The CDR3 DNA reads as TGTGCCATCGGTGAGATCTGGGAAGAGACCCAGTACTTC. Amino acids: CAIGEIWEETQYF.

This clonotype occurred a few times. The V call is TRBV20-1, the J call TRBJ2-1, with no clear D. CDR3 length equals 15 residues. Trimming cost V 4 bases and J 3 bases, with 16 bases left between them. Per the germline V gene, CDR1 is DFQATT and CDR2 is SNEGSKA (reference sequence). CDR3 region: CSAKRIRADYNEQFF. In DNA, the CDR3 is TGCAGTGCTAAAAGGATCCGGGCCGACTACAATGAGCAGTTCTTC.

The chain uses TRBV7-9 and TRBJ2-5; D might be TRBD1 or TRBD2, each matching 6 bases. Trimming cost V 3 bases and J 2 bases, with 16 bases left between them. The CDR3 length is 16 residues. CDR1 SEHNR and CDR2 FQNEAQ come from the germline V gene (reference sequence). CDR3 in DNA: TGTGCCAGCAGCTTGACCAGGGGAGGTGCGCAAGAGACCCAGTACTTC. This codes for CASSLTRGGAQETQYF. Full variable domain (outside the CDR3, taken from reference TRBV7-9 and TRBJ2-5): DTGVSQNPRHKITKRGQNVTFRCDPISEHNRLYWYRQTLGQGPEFLTYFQNEAQLEKSRLLSDRFSAERPKGSFSTLEIQRTEQGDSAMYLCASSLTRGGAQETQYFGPGTRLLVL.

This clonotype was seen only a few times. The J gene is TRBJ2-3, the V gene TRBV12-3 or TRBV12-4; 10 bases are shared with TRBD1. There are 16 residues in the CDR3. V lost 1 base, J lost 4 bases, and 5 bases stayed unmatched. The CDR3 DNA follows: TGTGCCAGCAGTTTAGGGCCTGGACAGGGGGCAGATACGCAGTATTTT. This sequence encodes CASSLGPGQGADTQYF.

This clonotype appeared a few times. The chain has TRBV5-8 and TRBJ1-5, with D perhaps TRBD1 (6 bases). The V end was cut by 1 base, the J end by 4 bases, with 15 bases between. The germline V gene encodes CDR1 SGHTS and CDR2 YDEGEE. The CDR3 spans 16 residues. The CDR3 nucleotides read TGTGCCAGCAGCTTGACGGGGGCCTTTAGGAATCAGCCCCAGCATTTT. Residues: CASSLTGAFRNQPQHF.

This clonotype was picked up many times. The chain uses TRBV4-1 and TRBJ1-1; D gene ambiguous. The CDR3 runs to 16 residues. Germline V CDR1 and CDR2: MGHRA, YSYEKL. The V and J ends lost 1 base and 3 bases respectively, with 15 bases between them. CDR3 in DNA: TGCGCCAGCAGCCAAGCCAGCTATAAGGAGGACACTGAAGCTTTCTTT. It codes for CASSQASYKEDTEAFF.

This clonotype was seen repeatedly, ten times or more. This chain uses TRBV9 with TRBJ2-6; the D gene could be TRBD1 or TRBD2 (5 bases each). CDR1 is SGDLS and CDR2 is YYNGEE in the germline V gene. The CDR3 length is 16 residues. The V gene lost 4 bases and the J gene lost 0 bases, with 11 bases spanning the gap. CDR3 residues: CASSPGSNSGANVLTF. The CDR3, as DNA: TGTGCCAGCAGCCCAGGGAGCAACTCTGGGGCCAACGTCCTGACTTTC.

This clonotype appeared many times. V usage is TRBV11-2 and J usage is TRBJ2-3; no clear D gene. V lost 10 bases and J lost 2, with 10 bases in between. The germline V gene encodes CDR1 SGHAT and CDR2 FQNNGV. This CDR3 has 12 residues. The CDR3 nucleotides are TGTGCCACCAAGACACTCACAGATACGCAGTATTTT. Protein sequence: CATKTLTDTQYF.

On this clonotype itself: A much more abundant neighbour one base away suggests this may be a read error. The rearrangement joins TRBV28 to TRBJ2-7; D call uncertain. This CDR3 has 11 residues. The V end lost 4 bases, the J end lost 3 bases, and 4 bases lay between the germline ends. Germline-derived CDR1 and CDR2 are MDHEN and SYDVKM. The CDR3 here is CASSWDYEQYF. The CDR3 bases are TGTGCCAGCAGTTGGGACTACGAGCAGTACTTC.